This entry describes one T cell receptor (beta chain). The CDR3 consists of 14 residues. V lost 2 bases and J lost 0, with 7 bases in between. Germline loops: CDR1 MNHEY, CDR2 SVGEGT. This sample is part of a study of blood T cell repertoires in COVID-19. Study context: COVID-19 samples from acute and convalescent phases originated in the United States, Italy and Spain. PBMCs, B-cell-depleted T cells, or T cells provided the cDNA or gDNA that made up the material.

In the original workflow: Researchers report that nucleated cell counts were estimated from reference gene primer amplification. TCRdb's table, derived via immunoSEQ multiplex PCR, lists solely in-frame clones and lacks some. V and J calls and clone size come straight from that table; D and trimming were deduced from the DNA. The table has over 130,000 clones, around 73% seen once. This TCR derives from a woman aged 50 to 60 with active or convalescent COVID-19. Sequencing input: peripheral blood. This chain links TRBV6-2 or TRBV6-3 with TRBJ2-5; D call uncertain. The CDR3 DNA reads as TGTGCCAGCAGTTACGGGCCGGACCAAGAGACCCAGTACTTC. Translated, it gives CASSYGPDQETQYF.